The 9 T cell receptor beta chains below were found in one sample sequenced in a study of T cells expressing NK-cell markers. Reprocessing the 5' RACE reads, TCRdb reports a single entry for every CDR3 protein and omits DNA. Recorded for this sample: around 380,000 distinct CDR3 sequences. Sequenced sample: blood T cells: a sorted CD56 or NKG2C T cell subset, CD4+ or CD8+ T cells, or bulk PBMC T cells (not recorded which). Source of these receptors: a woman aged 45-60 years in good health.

The CDR3 here is CASSSPRTGALDNEQFF. The chain couples TRBV5-1 to TRBJ2-1; as DNA is missing, the TRBD1 call by TCRdb cannot be tested. Germline V gene sequence: CDR1 SGHRS, CDR2 YFSETQ. There are 17 residues in the CDR3.

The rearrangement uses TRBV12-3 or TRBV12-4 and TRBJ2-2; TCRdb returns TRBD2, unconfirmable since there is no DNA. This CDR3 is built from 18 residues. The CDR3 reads CASSLAASSGRASGELFF.

CDR3 amino acids: CATQTSSFADTQYF. V is TRBV2 and J is TRBJ2-3; there is no DNA to check the TCRdb D call of TRBD2. CDR1 is SNHLY, CDR2 FYNNEI, per germline. The CDR3 consists of 14 residues.

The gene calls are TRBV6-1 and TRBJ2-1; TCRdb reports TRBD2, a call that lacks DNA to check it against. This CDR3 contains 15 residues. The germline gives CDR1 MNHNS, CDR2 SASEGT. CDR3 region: CASSHTSGTYNEQFF.

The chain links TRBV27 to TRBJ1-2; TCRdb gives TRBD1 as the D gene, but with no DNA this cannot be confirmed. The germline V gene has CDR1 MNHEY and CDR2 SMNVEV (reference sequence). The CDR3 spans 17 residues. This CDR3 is CASRGLDRDRFNYGYTF.

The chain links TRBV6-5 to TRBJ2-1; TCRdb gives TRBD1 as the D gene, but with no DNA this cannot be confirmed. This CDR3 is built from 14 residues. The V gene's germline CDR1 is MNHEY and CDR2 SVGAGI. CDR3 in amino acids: CASSYLRGYGQQFF.

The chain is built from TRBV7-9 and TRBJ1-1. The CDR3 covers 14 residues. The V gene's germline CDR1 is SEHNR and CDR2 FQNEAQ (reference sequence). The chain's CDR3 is CASSFQGSVTEAFF.

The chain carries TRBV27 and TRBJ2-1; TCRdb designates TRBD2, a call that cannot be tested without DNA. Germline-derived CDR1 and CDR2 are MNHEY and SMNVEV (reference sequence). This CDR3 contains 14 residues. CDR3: CASRLAGTFNEQFF.

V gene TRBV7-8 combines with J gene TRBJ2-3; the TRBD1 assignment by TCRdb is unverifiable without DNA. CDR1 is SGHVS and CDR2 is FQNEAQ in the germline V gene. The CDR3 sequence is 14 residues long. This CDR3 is CASSFDSLTDTQYF.